This T cell receptor (beta chain) emerged from a study of blood T cell repertoires in COVID-19 (dated by TCRdb to about 2020). Regarding the study in general: Samples covering the acute and convalescent phases of COVID-19 were provided by collaborators in the United States, Italy and Spain. A freely available public database, intended as a resource for researchers studying the immune response to SARS-CoV-2, is where the repertoires were released. Samples came from the ongoing ImmuneRACE study (first 160 participants) plus 1,254 subjects from 6 global collaborators. Where available, HLA class I and class II types were taken from metadata supplied by the sample provider and were not determined by assay-based typing. Sample metadata almost always included a de-identified subject ID, COVID-19 status, age in years and sex. The dataset comprised deeply sampled blood TCRbeta repertoires from subjects exposed to, actively infected with, or recovered from COVID-19. The prospective study material was composed of cDNA or gDNA derived from T cells, B-cell-depleted T cells, or PBMCs.

Participants in the prospective study were aged roughly 18 to 95 years, lived in under 30 United States geographic areas, and enrolled through a virtual design. Cohort assignment in the prospective study relied on participant-reported clinical history from a screening survey and a study questionnaire. Exposed participants had been in contact with someone with a PCR-confirmed or clinician-diagnosed COVID-19 case within 2 weeks of study entry. Mobile phlebotomists in the prospective study collected whole blood, serum and a nasopharyngeal or oropharyngeal swab from every participant. Additional blood draws and questionnaires over an approximately 2-month period could optionally be provided by prospective study participants. Prospective study blood samples were shipped either frozen or at room temperature before DNA extraction. Points on this clone: Its antigen is still unknown. Nothing much larger sits one base from this clone, and base qualities are not available.

The immunoSEQ Assay, a bias-controlled multiplex PCR, was used to amplify TCRbeta CDR3 regions from genomic DNA. Concerning the study's data processing: The number of nucleated cells in each sample was estimated by amplification of reference gene primers within the assay. Sequence reads were collapsed and filtered to measure the absolute abundance of every unique TCRbeta CDR3 rearrangement. For each sample, productive Simpson clonality was calculated as the square root of Simpson's diversity index across productive rearrangements. TCRdb's version of the immuneACCESS table is confined to in-frame rearrangements and falls short of the full clone set. An unresolved V gene accounts for under half of the shortfall where checked; the remainder is of unknown origin. V and J calls and clone size are copied from that table; D and trimming were computed from the DNA. For this sample there are approximately 200,000 clones; about 88% appear just once. The leading ten clones occupy about 4.7% of the sample.

The study at large found these results: The amount of clinical and demographic metadata varied by source and participant and was provided uncurated.

From cysteine to phenylalanine, the CDR3 is 13 amino acids long. The entry retains the CDR3 DNA only, 39 bases that are in frame from base 1. V drops 5 bases and J drops 7 bases, leaving 12 bases in between. Looking up the germline V gene (reference sequence) yields CDR1 LGHDT and CDR2 YNNKEL. The material sequenced was PBMCs or T cells enriched from blood (not recorded which). The origin of this receptor is a woman in her twenties or thirties who had been exposed to COVID-19. This chain is built from TRBV3-1 (or the pseudogene TRBV3-2) and TRBJ1-5; possibly the D gene is TRBD1, per 6 matching bases. The sequenced DNA is TGTGCCAGCAGCGAACAGGGTTGGCAGCCCCAGCATTTT. Its protein product is CASSEQGWQPQHF.